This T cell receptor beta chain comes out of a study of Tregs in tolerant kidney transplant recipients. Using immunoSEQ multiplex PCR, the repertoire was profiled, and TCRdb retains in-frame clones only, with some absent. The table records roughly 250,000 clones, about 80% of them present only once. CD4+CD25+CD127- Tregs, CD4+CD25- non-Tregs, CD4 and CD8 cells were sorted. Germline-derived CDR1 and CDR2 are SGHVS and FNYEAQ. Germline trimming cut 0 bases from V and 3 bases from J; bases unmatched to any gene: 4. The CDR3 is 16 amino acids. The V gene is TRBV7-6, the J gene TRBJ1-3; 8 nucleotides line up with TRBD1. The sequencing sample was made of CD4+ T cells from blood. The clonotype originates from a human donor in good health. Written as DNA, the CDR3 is TGTGCCAGCAGCTTAGCCTCGACAGGGGATGGAAACACCATATATTTT. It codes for CASSLASTGDGNTIYF.